Listed below are T cell receptor beta chains from one sample, sequenced in a study of blood T cells in healthy people across ages. TCRdb re-called the 5' RACE reads with MiXCR, one entry per CDR3 protein. This table has 700,000 to 950,000 distinct CDR3 sequences, roughly 43% appearing once. The sequencing sample was made of blood. The receptors stem from a woman aged 55-70 years in good health. Both conserved end residues are part of each CDR3. Fields, in order: J gene, D gene, V gene, clone size, CDR3 DNA, CDR3 protein. A D gene is named only where the DNA matches it firmly. For some rows the clone size is stated as once, few or many, or as a class when expanded; others skip it.

J: TRBJ2-7; D: NA; V: TRBV20-1; size: NA; DNA: TGCAGTGCTAGATACGGGTTCGACGAGCAGTACTTC; CDR3: CSARYGFDEQYF
J: TRBJ2-3; D: NA; V: TRBV4-3; size: NA; DNA: TGCGCCCGCAGCCAAGATTTGGAGCCCCCGGATACGCAGTATTTT; CDR3: CARSQDLEPPDTQYF
J: TRBJ2-7; D: TRBD2; V: TRBV3-1; size: NA; DNA: TGTGCCAGCAGCCAAGGCGGGAGCCCCTACGAGCAGTACTTC; CDR3: CASSQGGSPYEQYF
J: TRBJ2-7; D: TRBD2; V: TRBV4-2; size: few; DNA: TGTGCCAGCAGCCAAGATGGCCAGCGGGGGCGTCCGATCCGAATTAATGAGCAGTACTTC; CDR3: CASSQDGQRGRPIRINEQYF
J: TRBJ1-2; D: NA; V: TRBV5-1; size: NA; DNA: TGCGCCAGCAGGAGAGAAACAGGGTCTGACTATGGCTACACCTTC; CDR3: CASRRETGSDYGYTF
J: TRBJ2-7; D: TRBD2; V: TRBV28; size: NA; DNA: TGTGCCAGCAGTTTTGCGGGAGGGATCTCCTACGAGCAGTACTTC; CDR3: CASSFAGGISYEQYF
J: TRBJ2-5; D: TRBD2; V: TRBV7-9; size: NA; DNA: TGTGCCAGCAGCTTAGTGCGGGGGGGCCTTGGGGATGAGCAGTACTTC; CDR3: CASSLVRGGLGDEQYF
J: TRBJ1-6; D: NA; V: TRBV28; size: few; DNA: TGTGCCAGCAGTCCCCCGGCAGCGAGCTCCTATAATTCACCCCTCCACTTT; CDR3: CASSPPAASSYNSPLHF
J: TRBJ2-5; D: TRBD1; V: TRBV6-1; size: NA; DNA: TGTGCCAGCAGTGAAGCATTGTTACAGGGGCAAGAGACCCAGTACTTC; CDR3: CASSEALLQGQETQYF
J: TRBJ2-4; D: NA; V: TRBV7-2; size: few; DNA: TGTGCCAGCAGCTTAGGGAGGGTATCCAAAAACATTCAGTACTTC; CDR3: CASSLGRVSKNIQYF
J: TRBJ1-1; D: NA; V: TRBV27; size: NA; DNA: TGTGCCAGCACCCCCCCGAGTACTGAAGCTTTCTTT; CDR3: CASTPPSTEAFF
J: TRBJ2-3; D: NA; V: TRBV5-1; size: few; DNA: TGCGCCAGCAGCTTGGACAGTCTTCCCACAGATACGCAGTATTTT; CDR3: CASSLDSLPTDTQYF
J: TRBJ1-5; D: TRBD1; V: TRBV15; size: few; DNA: TGTGCCACCAGCAGAGTACAGGGGGATCAGCCCCAGCATTTT; CDR3: CATSRVQGDQPQHF
J: TRBJ2-5; D: NA; V: TRBV5-1; size: few; DNA: TGCGCCAGCAGCCGGGCAAGTTACTTGGAGACCCAGTACTTC; CDR3: CASSRASYLETQYF
J: TRBJ2-7; D: TRBD2; V: TRBV7-2; size: NA; DNA: TGTGCCAGCAGCTTAAGGACTAGCGGGGAGGGTGAGCAGTACTTC; CDR3: CASSLRTSGEGEQYF
J: TRBJ2-1; D: TRBD2; V: TRBV11-3; size: NA; DNA: TGTGCCAGCAGCTTAGGGGAGGGCGATGAGCAGTTCTTC; CDR3: CASSLGEGDEQFF
J: TRBJ1-2; D: TRBD1; V: TRBV20-1; size: NA; DNA: TGCAGTGCATCAGACAGGGATGTAAACTATGGCTACACCTTC; CDR3: CSASDRDVNYGYTF
J: TRBJ2-5; D: NA; V: TRBV20-1; size: few; DNA: TGCAGTGCTAGGGCAGCGGAAGAGACCCAGTACTTC; CDR3: CSARAAEETQYF
J: TRBJ1-2; D: TRBD1; V: TRBV7-9; size: few; DNA: TGTGCCAGCAGCTTAGGACAGGGGTTTTATAACTATGGCTACACCTTC; CDR3: CASSLGQGFYNYGYTF